The present T cell receptor beta chain was sequenced within a study of shared clonotypes between healthy human individuals. Study-level information: Three CD4 naive, three CD4 memory, two CD8 naive and one CD8 memory plate were used per donor. Broader study findings: In having few donors, the study represented limited genetic and exposure-history diversity. Naive subsets tended to show greater estimated richness than memory subsets.

In the case of this clone: Its target is not known.

The CDR3 consists of 14 residues. The germline gives CDR1 MNHEY, CDR2 SMNVEV (reference sequence). V shed 8 bases and J shed 2 bases, with 16 bases lying between them. It was CD45RO-negative cells, positively selected for CCR7, that made up naive CD8 cells, with terminally differentiated effector memory CD45RA+ cells excluded. All donors qualified as healthy HIV-negative adults and had experienced no recent acute infections or vaccinations. Clones were sequenced by immunoSEQ multiplex PCR, and TCRdb holds only the in-frame ones, with some missing. Of millions of clones listed, about 95% are singletons.

The chain has TRBV27 and TRBJ2-7; possible D gene TRBD1, 5 bases. The sample was naive CD8+ T cells sorted from blood. The sequence derives from a man younger than 30 in good health. CDR3 DNA sequence: TGTGCCAGCTCGATCACAGGTACAACCTACGAGCAGTACTTC. It is translated as CASSITGTTYEQYF.